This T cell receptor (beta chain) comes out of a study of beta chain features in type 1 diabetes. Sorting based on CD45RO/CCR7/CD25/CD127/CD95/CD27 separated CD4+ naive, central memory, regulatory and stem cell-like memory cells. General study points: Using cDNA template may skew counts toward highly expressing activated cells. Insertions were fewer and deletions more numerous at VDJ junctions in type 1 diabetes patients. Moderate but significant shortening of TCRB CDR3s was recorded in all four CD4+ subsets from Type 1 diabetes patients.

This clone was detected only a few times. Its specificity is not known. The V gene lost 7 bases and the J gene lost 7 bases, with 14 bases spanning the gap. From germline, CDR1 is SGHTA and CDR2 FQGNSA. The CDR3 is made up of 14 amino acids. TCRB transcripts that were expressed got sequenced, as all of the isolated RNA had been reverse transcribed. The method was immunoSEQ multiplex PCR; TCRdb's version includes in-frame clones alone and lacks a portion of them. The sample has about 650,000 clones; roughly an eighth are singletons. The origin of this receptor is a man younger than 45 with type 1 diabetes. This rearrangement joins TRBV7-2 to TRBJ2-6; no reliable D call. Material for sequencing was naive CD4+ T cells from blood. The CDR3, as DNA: TGTGCCAGCAACCCCCGTAAGGGTGCCAACGTCCTGACTTTC. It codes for CASNPRKGANVLTF.